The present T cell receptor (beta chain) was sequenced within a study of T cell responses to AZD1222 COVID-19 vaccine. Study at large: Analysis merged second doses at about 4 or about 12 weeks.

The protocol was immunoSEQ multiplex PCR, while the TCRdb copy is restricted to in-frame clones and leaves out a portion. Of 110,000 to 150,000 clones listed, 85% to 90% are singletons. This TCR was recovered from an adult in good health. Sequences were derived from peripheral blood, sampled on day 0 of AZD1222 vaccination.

CDR3 bases: TGTGCCAGCAGCGGACTCGACAGGGACACCGGCTACACCTTC. Protein sequence: CASSGLDRDTGYTF. The chain links TRBV13 to TRBJ1-2, with TRBD1 matching over 7 bases. The ends lost 5 bases at V and 8 bases at J; junction bases unmatched: 11. The CDR3 length is 14 residues. Per germline, CDR1 PRHDT and CDR2 FYEKMQ (reference sequence).